Below, 26 T cell receptor beta chains from the same sample are listed, as sequenced in a study of blood T cell repertoires in COVID-19. Using immunoSEQ multiplex PCR, the repertoire was profiled, and TCRdb retains in-frame clones only, with some absent. The table records 250,000 to 350,000 clones, about 80% of them present only once. The sequencing sample was made of peripheral blood. The receptors here all came from a person aged 70 to 85 with COVID-19, enrolled during active disease.

The chain combines TRBV7-2 with TRBJ2-1; 10 nucleotides align to TRBD2. The ends lost 4 bases at V and 7 bases at J; junction bases unmatched: 10. This CDR3 spans 16 amino acids. Germline V gene sequence: CDR1 SGHTA, CDR2 FQGNSA. The CDR3: CASSSGLAGADNEQFF. CDR3 bases: TGTGCCAGCAGCTCTGGGCTAGCGGGAGCGGATAATGAGCAGTTCTTC.

The genes are TRBV7-8 and TRBJ2-2; unclear D gene. The CDR3 covers 14 residues. Deletions cut 2 bases from V and 6 bases from J, with 10 bases between. The germline V gene has CDR1 SGHVS and CDR2 FQNEAQ. The chain's CDR3 is CASSLIVRSGELFF. DNA for the CDR3: TGTGCCAGCAGCTTAATTGTGAGATCCGGGGAGCTGTTTTTT.

The chain recombines TRBV20-1 with TRBJ2-7; 9 positions match TRBD2. CDR3 length: 13 amino acids. After removal of 3 bases from V and 5 bases from J, the junction contained 5 bases not matched to a gene. Germline CDR1 DFQATT, CDR2 SNEGSKA (reference sequence). CDR3 sequence: CSASPSGIDEQYF. In DNA, the CDR3 is TGCAGTGCTAGTCCTAGCGGGATCGACGAGCAGTACTTC.

V usage is TRBV6-5 and J usage is TRBJ2-7; tentatively, D is TRBD2 (6 bases). Deletions cut 2 bases from V and 2 bases from J, with 13 bases between. Germline V CDR1 and CDR2: MNHEY, SVGAGI. CDR3 size: 15 residues. The CDR3 bases are TGTGCCAGCAGTTACCGGAGGGAGCCTACCTACGAGCAGTACTTC. This gives the protein CASSYRREPTYEQYF.

This chain connects TRBV20-1 to TRBJ2-4; TRBD1 aligns across 7 bases. The trim removed 3 bases at V and 6 bases at J, leaving 5 bases unmatched. CDR1 and CDR2 (germline): DFQATT, SNEGSKA (reference sequence). The CDR3 spans 13 residues. CDR3: CSASGQARNIQYF. The CDR3 DNA is TGCAGTGCTAGTGGACAGGCTCGAAACATTCAGTACTTC.

The rearrangement uses TRBV28 and TRBJ2-5; D remains ambiguous. CDR1 MDHEN and CDR2 SYDVKM come from the germline V gene. Trimming shortened V by 2 bases and J by 5 bases, and 6 bases separated the two germline ends. This CDR3 comprises 12 residues. CDR3: CASSLVGETQYF. As DNA, the CDR3 is TGTGCCAGCAGTTTAGTCGGGGAGACCCAGTACTTC.

Only a few counts were recorded for this clone. The V gene is TRBV6-5, the J gene TRBJ1-6; D gene unclear. This CDR3 region has 14 residues. V was clipped by 7 bases and J by 7 bases, with 14 bases between them. CDR1 MNHEY and CDR2 SVGAGI come from the germline V gene. CDR3 residues: CASMRAAWNSPLHF. Here the CDR3 DNA reads TGTGCCAGCATGAGGGCAGCTTGGAATTCACCCCTCCACTTT.

J is TRBJ1-2 and V is TRBV12-2; whether TRBD1, the table's D call, matches the DNA was not checked. TRBV12-2 is assigned pseudogene status. The CDR3 has 17 residues. The CDR3: CASRLALGQKTNYGYTF. CDR3 nucleotide sequence: TGTGCAAGTCGCTTAGCGCTAGGACAGAAAACTAACTATGGCTACACCTTC.

The rearrangement uses TRBV18 and TRBJ1-1, with 8 positions matching TRBD1. Trimming cost V 3 bases and J 1 base; bases outside gene matches: 7. The CDR3 covers 16 residues. Germline CDR1 reads KGHSH; CDR2 reads LQKENI. The CDR3 coding sequence is TGTGCCAGCTCACCTCTAACAGGGGGTCGGAACACTGAAGCTTTCTTT. Residues: CASSPLTGGRNTEAFF.

CDR3: CASSTDRDSPLHF. CDR3 coding DNA: TGTGCCAGTAGTACAGACAGGGATTCACCCCTCCACTTT. The V gene is TRBV19, the J gene TRBJ1-6; 7 nucleotides align to TRBD1. Per the germline V gene, CDR1 is LNHDA and CDR2 is SQIVND (reference sequence). This CDR3 spans 13 amino acids. The junction had 2 bases not matched to a gene; V was cut back by 4 bases and J by 8 bases. The entire variable domain, with the rest obtained from reference TRBV19 and TRBJ1-6, is as follows: DGGITQSPKYLFRKEGQNVTLSCEQNLNHDAMYWYRQDPGQGLRLIYYSQIVNDFQKGDIAEGYSVSREKKESFPLTVTSAQKNPTAFYLCASSTDRDSPLHFGNGTRLTVT.

The chain employs TRBV29-1 and TRBJ2-2, with a possible D match to TRBD2 (6 bases). The CDR3 extends over 14 amino acids. The ends were cut back, 6 bases at V and 4 bases at J, with 15 bases in the middle. Per germline, CDR1 SQVTM and CDR2 ANQGSEA. In DNA, the CDR3 is TGCAGCGTCCGGGGGAGCACCCCCACCGGGGAGCTGTTTTTT. Translated: CSVRGSTPTGELFF.

The V gene is TRBV5-1, the J gene TRBJ1-6; tentative D call: TRBD1 (6 bases). With 3 bases removed from V and 7 bases from J, the gap between germline ends came to 11 bases. Per the germline V gene, CDR1 is SGHRS and CDR2 is YFSETQ. The CDR3 totals 14 residues. CDR3 loop: CASSSGQRNSPLHF. The CDR3 bases are TGCGCCAGCAGCTCCGGACAGAGAAATTCACCCCTCCACTTT.

The chain uses TRBV2 and TRBJ2-3, with a possible D match to TRBD1 (6 bases). Germline V gene data show CDR1 as SNHLY and CDR2 as FYNNEI. CDR3 length: 13 amino acids. V was cut by 6 bases and J by 4 bases, with 11 bases left in between. CDR3 in amino acids: CASRDDRSDTQYF. The CDR3 DNA is TGTGCCAGCAGAGACGACAGGTCAGATACGCAGTATTTT.

The chain combines TRBV28 with TRBJ1-5; no clear D. The CDR3 runs 15 residues. Germline assignment: CDR1 MDHEN and CDR2 SYDVKM. V lost 10 bases, J lost 9 bases, and 25 bases lay in between. DNA for the CDR3: TGTGCCACTTCGGCCGGAGGCATCGGCGGTCGGCCCCAGCATTTT. This gives the protein CATSAGGIGGRPQHF.

The chain joins TRBV7-9 to TRBJ1-1; D is perhaps TRBD1 (5 bases). Germline V gene data show CDR1 as SEHNR and CDR2 as FQNEAQ (reference sequence). Trimming left V 1 base short and J 1 base short, with 10 bases between. The CDR3 covers 15 residues. The CDR3 loop is CASSLVGRENTEAFF. The CDR3 DNA follows: TGTGCCAGCAGCTTAGTTGGCAGGGAGAACACTGAAGCTTTCTTT.

The chain combines TRBV21-1 with TRBJ2-7; the listed D gene, TRBD1, was not tested against the DNA. TRBV21-1 is a documented pseudogene. This CDR3 comprises 15 residues. The CDR3 here is CASSNRDRGSYEQYF. The CDR3 nucleotides read TGTGCCAGCAGCAACCGGGACAGGGGGTCCTACGAGCAGTACTTC.

This clone has just a few counts. This chain links TRBV6-2 or TRBV6-3 with TRBJ2-7; 8 bases map to TRBD1. Trimming cost V 2 bases and J 2 bases; bases outside gene matches: 5. This CDR3 spans 15 amino acids. Germline values: CDR1 MNHEY, CDR2 SVGEGT. The CDR3: CASSYRTGTTYEQYF. The CDR3 DNA reads TGTGCCAGCAGTTACAGGACAGGGACCACCTACGAGCAGTACTTC.

The rearrangement links TRBV7-2 to TRBJ2-1, with TRBD2 matching 7 bases. In germline, CDR1 is SGHTA, CDR2 FQGNSA. The junction had 6 bases not matched to a gene; V was cut back by 5 bases and J by 8 bases. This CDR3 spans 13 amino acids. The CDR3 loop reads CASSPWTSYEQFF. CDR3 DNA sequence: TGTGCCAGCAGCCCTTGGACTAGTTATGAGCAGTTCTTC.

The V call is TRBV11-1, the J call TRBJ2-3; possible D gene TRBD2, 6 bases. Germline V lookup: CDR1 SGHAT, CDR2 FQDESV (reference sequence). The CDR3 has 15 amino acids. V was clipped by 4 bases and J by 9 bases, with 20 bases between them. CDR3 nucleotides: TGTGCCAGCAGCTGGGGGAGGACCGCCGTTCGGACGCAGTATTTT. Translation gives CASSWGRTAVRTQYF.

V usage is TRBV4-3 and J usage is TRBJ2-2; 10 bases fit TRBD2. This CDR3 spans 17 amino acids. Germline CDR1 is LGHNA and CDR2 is YSLEER. Trimming took 3 bases from V and 3 from J; bases not matched to a gene: 7. The CDR3 spells CASSHPSGSAYTGELFF. CDR3 bases: TGCGCCAGCAGCCACCCTAGCGGGAGCGCTTACACCGGGGAGCTGTTTTTT.

The chain employs TRBV3-1 (or the pseudogene TRBV3-2) and TRBJ1-4; D perhaps matches TRBD1 (6 bases). This CDR3 comprises 16 residues. Germline V gene data show CDR1 as LGHDT and CDR2 as YNNKEL (reference sequence). Trimming took off 1 base at V and 6 bases at J, with 15 bases between the two ends. This CDR3 is CASSQGFRGGDEKLFF. CDR3 in DNA: TGTGCCAGCAGCCAAGGGTTCAGGGGAGGGGATGAAAAACTGTTTTTT.

V usage is TRBV4-3 and J usage is TRBJ2-1, with D perhaps TRBD2 (6 bases). Germline-derived CDR1 and CDR2 are LGHNA and YSLEER. This CDR3 is built from 16 residues. V gave up 3 bases and J gave up 4 bases, with 16 bases separating them. CDR3 sequence reads: CASSQSFLATYNEQFF. In DNA, the CDR3 is TGCGCCAGCAGCCAGTCTTTCCTAGCGACTTACAATGAGCAGTTCTTC.

There are a few counts of this clone. This chain joins TRBV7-2 and TRBJ2-3, with D maybe TRBD2 (6 bases). This CDR3 is 16 amino acids long. Germline V gene data show CDR1 as SGHTA and CDR2 as FQGNSA. V was pared by 6 bases and J by 0 bases, with 16 bases between. Here the CDR3 reads CASSPMGGSSTDTQYF. The DNA for the CDR3 is TGTGCCAGCAGTCCAATGGGGGGATCTAGCACAGATACGCAGTATTTT.

The genes are TRBV5-1 and TRBJ2-7; 10 positions agree with TRBD1. The length of the CDR3 is 15 residues. From germline, CDR1 is SGHRS and CDR2 YFSETQ. V trimming: 4 bases; J trimming: 4 bases; junction bases outside the gene matches: 8. The CDR3: CASSGRDRGRYEQYF. In DNA form, the CDR3 reads TGCGCCAGCAGCGGCCGGGACAGGGGTCGATACGAGCAGTACTTC.

The chain combines TRBV5-1 with TRBJ1-1, with 10 bases identical to TRBD1. The germline CDR1 and CDR2 sequences are SGHRS and YFSETQ. This CDR3 region has 15 residues. Unmatched junction bases numbered 6, after V lost 4 bases and J lost 3 bases. CDR3 residues: CASSIRQGADTEAFF. CDR3 nucleotide sequence: TGCGCCAGCAGCATTCGACAGGGGGCGGACACTGAAGCTTTCTTT.

V usage is TRBV5-4 and J usage is TRBJ2-2; D unresolved. Germline-derived CDR1 and CDR2 are SGHNT and YYREEE (reference sequence). This CDR3 region has 15 residues. The V and J ends lost 2 bases and 0 bases respectively, with 8 bases between them. CDR3 in amino acids: CASSFSSTNTGELFF. DNA of the CDR3: TGTGCCAGCAGCTTTAGTAGTACGAACACCGGGGAGCTGTTTTTT.